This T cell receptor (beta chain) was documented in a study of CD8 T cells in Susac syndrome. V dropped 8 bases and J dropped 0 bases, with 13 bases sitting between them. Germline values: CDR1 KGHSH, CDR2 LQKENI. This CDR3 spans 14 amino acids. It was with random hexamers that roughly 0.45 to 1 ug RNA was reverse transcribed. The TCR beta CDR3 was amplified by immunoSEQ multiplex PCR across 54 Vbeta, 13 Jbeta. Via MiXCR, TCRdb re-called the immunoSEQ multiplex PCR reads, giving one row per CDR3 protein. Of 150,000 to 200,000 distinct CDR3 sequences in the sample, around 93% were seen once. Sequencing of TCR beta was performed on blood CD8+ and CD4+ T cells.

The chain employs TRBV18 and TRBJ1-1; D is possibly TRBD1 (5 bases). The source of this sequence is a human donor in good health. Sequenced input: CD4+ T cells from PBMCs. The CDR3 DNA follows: TGTGCCAGCCGAATGGACAACATGAACACTGAAGCTTTCTTT. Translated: CASRMDNMNTEAFF.